Presented here are 12 T cell receptor beta chains from one specimen sequenced in a study of T cell repertoires in cytomegalovirus infection. MiXCR, applied by TCRdb to the reads, yields one record per CDR3 protein. The sample lists roughly 230,000 distinct CDR3 sequences, over 9% occurring once. Sequencing was done on a sample of PBMCs. Source of these receptors: a human donor in good health (CMV status not recorded). Some clones in this sample may be carry-over from other donors' samples.

This sequence joins TRBV5-5 and TRBJ1-1; D unclear. Germline CDR1 SGHKS, CDR2 YYEKEE (reference sequence). V lost 3 bases, J lost 1 base, and 10 bases lay in between. There are 14 residues in the CDR3. The CDR3 sequence is CASSSREENTEAFF. For the CDR3, the DNA is TGTGCCAGCAGCTCGCGCGAGGAGAACACTGAAGCTTTCTTT.

This clonotype came up a few times. The rearrangement links TRBV10-3 to TRBJ2-7; TRBD1 aligns across 9 bases. Germline V gene data show CDR1 as ENHRY and CDR2 as SYGVKD. Trimming took 6 bases from V and 3 from J; bases not matched to a gene: 6. The CDR3 covers 14 residues. CDR3 amino acids: CAISSGQGVYEQYF. CDR3 nucleotide sequence: TGTGCCATCAGCTCGGGACAGGGAGTCTACGAGCAGTACTTC.

This sequence joins TRBV28 and TRBJ2-3; TRBD1 is a possible D gene (6 bases). The CDR3 is 18 amino acids. V lost 3 bases and J lost 1, with 20 bases in between. The germline V gene encodes CDR1 MDHEN and CDR2 SYDVKM. The CDR3: CASSFNPRTDLRTDTQYF. The CDR3, as DNA: TGTGCCAGCAGTTTTAACCCCCGGACAGACTTACGCACAGATACGCAGTATTTT.

This clonotype was seen repeatedly, ten times or more. The CDR3 region has the DNA TGTGCCAGCAGCTTAGGTCCAGGGGGCCGGGATGAGCAGTTCTTC. Translating it yields CASSLGPGGRDEQFF. The rearrangement joins TRBV7-2 to TRBJ2-1, with 8 bases matching TRBD1. The CDR3 is made up of 15 amino acids. V was pared by 1 base and J by 8 bases, with 7 bases of the junction left unmatched. Germline CDR1 is SGHTA and CDR2 is FQGNSA.

This clonotype was detected only a few times. This chain uses TRBV5-6 with TRBJ1-1, with TRBD1 matching over 8 bases. Germline V lookup: CDR1 SGHDT, CDR2 YYEEEE. This CDR3 comprises 14 residues. The trim removed 3 bases at V and 2 bases at J, leaving 3 bases unmatched. As DNA, the CDR3 is TGTGCCAGCAGCTGGGACAGGTCCAACACTGAAGCTTTCTTT. It encodes CASSWDRSNTEAFF.

This clonotype was recorded many times. V usage is TRBV7-9 and J usage is TRBJ2-7; TRBD2 matches at 11 bases. The CDR3 contains 15 residues. Looked up from germline, CDR1 is SEHNR and CDR2 is FQNEAQ (reference sequence). After removal of 3 bases from V and 5 bases from J, the junction contained 6 bases not matched to a gene. CDR3: CASSFDSGRADEQYF. As DNA, the CDR3 is TGTGCCAGCAGCTTTGATAGCGGGAGGGCCGACGAGCAGTACTTC.

With respect to this clonotype: This may be a read error, as it is one base from a much larger clone. CDR3 sequence reads: CASSRPAGDKQFF. The CDR3, as DNA: TGTGCCAGCAGCCGGCCCGCGGGAGATAAGCAGTTCTTC. The chain recombines TRBV7-2 with TRBJ2-1; 7 nucleotides line up with TRBD2. The CDR3 has 13 residues. V was pared by 5 bases and J by 11 bases, with 9 bases of the junction left unmatched. Germline V lookup: CDR1 SGHTA, CDR2 FQGNSA.

This clonotype was found many times. The CDR3 spells CASSPRAGGSYNEQFF. CDR3 DNA sequence: TGTGCCAGCAGCCCTCGAGCGGGGGGCTCCTACAATGAGCAGTTCTTC. The V and J genes are TRBV7-2 and TRBJ2-1, with 9 bases aligning to TRBD2. Germline V lookup: CDR1 SGHTA, CDR2 FQGNSA. The CDR3 loop spans 16 amino acids. V lost 5 bases to trimming and J lost 0 bases; unmatched junction nucleotides: 5.

Only a few counts were recorded for this clonotype. The chain employs TRBV14 and TRBJ2-7; D ambiguous. This CDR3 is built from 13 residues. Trimming left V 3 bases short and J 7 bases short, with 13 bases between. Germline V gene data show CDR1 as SGHDN and CDR2 as FVKESK. DNA of the CDR3: TGTGCCAGCAGCCAGACTCCCTTGGGGGAGCAGTACTTC. Translation gives CASSQTPLGEQYF.

The CDR3 region has the DNA TGTGCCAGCAGCCAAGCCCTAGCGGAGGGAAATGAGCAGTTCTTC. Its translation is CASSQALAEGNEQFF. This chain joins TRBV14 and TRBJ2-1; TRBD2 agrees at 7 bases. From germline, CDR1 is SGHDN and CDR2 FVKESK. The CDR3 sequence is 15 residues long. V gave up 1 base and J gave up 7 bases; unmatched junction bases: 7.

V gene TRBV20-1 combines with J gene TRBJ2-3, with D perhaps matching TRBD1 or TRBD2 (5 bases each). Trimming stripped 6 bases from V and 1 base from J, with 14 bases between. This CDR3 has 14 residues. In germline, CDR1 is DFQATT, CDR2 SNEGSKA (reference sequence). The CDR3 loop is CSAGDPLGTDTQYF. The CDR3 nucleotides read TGCAGTGCAGGGGACCCGCTGGGCACAGATACGCAGTATTTT.

This clonotype has just a few counts. The chain has TRBV3-1 and TRBJ2-1, with D perhaps matching TRBD2 (5 bases). Per germline, CDR1 LGHDT and CDR2 YNNKEL (reference sequence). The CDR3 loop spans 16 amino acids. The V end lost 4 bases, the J end lost 0 bases, and 13 bases lay between the germline ends. CDR3 coding DNA: TGTGCCAGCAGCCCTATGCCGGGGAGCTCCTACAATGAGCAGTTCTTC. This encodes CASSPMPGSSYNEQFF.